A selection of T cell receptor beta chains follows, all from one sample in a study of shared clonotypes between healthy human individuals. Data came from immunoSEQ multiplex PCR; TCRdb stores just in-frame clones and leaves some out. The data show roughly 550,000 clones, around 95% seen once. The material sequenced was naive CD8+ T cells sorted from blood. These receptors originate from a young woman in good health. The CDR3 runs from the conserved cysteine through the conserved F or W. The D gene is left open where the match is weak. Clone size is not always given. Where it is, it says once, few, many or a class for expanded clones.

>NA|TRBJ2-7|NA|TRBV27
CASRLGRPNYEQYF
TGTGCCAGCCGACTTGGCAGGCCAAACTACGAGCAGTACTTC
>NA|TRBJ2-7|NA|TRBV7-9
CASSLGPAGPYEQYF
TGTGCCAGCAGCTTAGGCCCGGCGGGCCCCTACGAGCAGTACTTC
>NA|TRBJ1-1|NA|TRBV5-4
CASSQDRAQEAFF
TGTGCCAGCAGCCAAGACCGGGCGCAAGAAGCTTTCTTT
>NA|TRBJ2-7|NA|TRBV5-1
CASSPDSDATYEQYF
TGCGCCAGCAGCCCAGACTCGGACGCCACCTACGAGCAGTACTTC
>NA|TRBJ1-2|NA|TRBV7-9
CASSPGVGTYGYTF
TGTGCCAGCAGCCCAGGCGTAGGGACGTATGGCTACACCTTC
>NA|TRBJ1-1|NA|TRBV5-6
CASSSGSLTEAFF
TGTGCCAGCAGCTCAGGGAGCCTTACTGAAGCTTTCTTT
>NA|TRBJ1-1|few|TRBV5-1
CASSSDSAVLNTEAFF
TGCGCCAGCAGCTCTGACAGTGCGGTCTTGAACACTGAAGCTTTCTTT
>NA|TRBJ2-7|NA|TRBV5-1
CASSVAELSYEQYF
TGCGCCAGCAGCGTAGCGGAACTTTCCTACGAGCAGTACTTC
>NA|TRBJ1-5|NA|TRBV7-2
CASSLKFRGGQPQHF
TGTGCCAGCAGCTTGAAGTTCCGGGGGGGTCAGCCCCAGCATTTT
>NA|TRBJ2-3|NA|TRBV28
CASSFLSPISTDTQYF
TGTGCCAGCAGTTTTCTGTCACCAATTAGCACAGATACGCAGTATTTT
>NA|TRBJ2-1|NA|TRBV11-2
CASSRSSEQFF
TGTGCCAGCAGCCGATCATCAGAGCAGTTCTTC
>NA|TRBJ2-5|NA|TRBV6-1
CASREGWTQYF
TGTGCCAGCAGGGAGGGTTGGACCCAGTACTTC
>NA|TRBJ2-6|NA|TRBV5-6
CASSSPTQLVGTGANVLTF
TGTGCCAGCAGCTCCCCGACCCAACTAGTTGGGACTGGGGCCAACGTCCTGACTTTC
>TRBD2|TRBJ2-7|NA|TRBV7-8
CASSLDPAGDLSYEQYF
TGTGCCAGCAGCTTAGATCCTGCGGGAGATCTCTCCTACGAGCAGTACTTC
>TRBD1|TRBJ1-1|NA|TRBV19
CASRTGADTEAFF
TGTGCCAGTAGGACAGGGGCTGACACTGAAGCTTTCTTT
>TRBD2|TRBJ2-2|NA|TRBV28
CASGPGTSGRLGTGELFF
TGTGCCAGCGGCCCGGGGACTAGCGGGAGACTGGGCACCGGGGAGCTGTTTTTT
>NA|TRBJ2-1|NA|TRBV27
CASSALAPVYNEQFF
TGTGCCAGCAGTGCACTAGCCCCAGTTTACAATGAGCAGTTCTTC
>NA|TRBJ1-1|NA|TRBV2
CASSEARGPEAFF
TGTGCCAGCAGTGAAGCGCGGGGGCCTGAAGCTTTCTTT
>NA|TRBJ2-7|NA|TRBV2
CASREGSGDSYEQYF
TGTGCCAGCAGGGAAGGTTCAGGGGACTCCTACGAGCAGTACTTC
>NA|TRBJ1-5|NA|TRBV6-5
CASSDRINQPQHF
TGTGCCAGCAGTGACAGGATTAATCAGCCCCAGCATTTT
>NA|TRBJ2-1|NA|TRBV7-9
CASSFSADNEQFF
TGTGCCAGCAGCTTTTCGGCGGACAATGAGCAGTTCTTC
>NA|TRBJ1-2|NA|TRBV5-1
CASSTAGYGYTF
TGCGCCAGCAGCACGGCGGGGTATGGCTACACCTTC
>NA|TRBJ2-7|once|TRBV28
CASSSVQGSEQYF
TGTGCCAGCAGTTCCGTACAGGGCAGCGAGCAGTACTTC
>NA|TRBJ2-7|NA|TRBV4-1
CASSQDQGTGYEQYF
TGCGCCAGCAGCCAAGATCAGGGGACTGGCTACGAGCAGTACTTC
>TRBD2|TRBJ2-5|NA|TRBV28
CASSTPGLAGRETQYF
TGTGCCAGCAGTACACCTGGACTAGCGGGAAGAGAGACCCAGTACTTC
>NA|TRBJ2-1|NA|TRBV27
CASNPQGTFTYNEQFF
TGTGCCAGCAACCCTCAGGGTACCTTCACCTACAATGAGCAGTTCTTC
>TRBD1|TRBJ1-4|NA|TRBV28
CASTQGEGKLFF
TGTGCCAGCACCCAGGGGGAAGGAAAACTGTTTTTT
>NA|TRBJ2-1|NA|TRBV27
CASSLWGRDEQFF
TGTGCCAGCAGTTTATGGGGGCGGGATGAGCAGTTCTTC
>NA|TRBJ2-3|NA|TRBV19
CASSKGEGTDTQYF
TGTGCCAGTAGTAAGGGGGAGGGGACAGATACGCAGTATTTT
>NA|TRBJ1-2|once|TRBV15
CATPAHPEANYGYTF
TGTGCCACCCCAGCTCATCCTGAAGCTAACTATGGCTACACCTTC
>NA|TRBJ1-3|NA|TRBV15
CATSREGEFGNTIYF
TGTGCCACCAGCAGAGAGGGTGAATTTGGAAACACCATATATTTT
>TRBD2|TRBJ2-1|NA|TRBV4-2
CASSQGSGIGTYNEQFF
TGTGCCAGCAGCCAAGGAAGCGGGATAGGGACCTACAATGAGCAGTTCTTC
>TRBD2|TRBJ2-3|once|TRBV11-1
CASSPVAGLTDTQYF
TGTGCCAGCAGCCCAGTAGCGGGACTCACAGATACGCAGTATTTT